Below are 5 T cell receptor beta chains sequenced from a single sample in a study of PD-L1 blockade in urothelial cancer. Profiled with immunoSEQ multiplex PCR; TCRdb holds only in-frame clones, not every one. The table has roughly 40,000 clones, 91% seen once. Time point in this sample: peripheral blood 6 weeks after treatment start. Sample: PBMCs, taken around atezolizumab (anti-PD-L1) treatment. The receptors were gathered from a man in his 70s with urothelial cancer.

V usage is TRBV19 and J usage is TRBJ1-1, with D unresolved. Trimming removed 5 bases at V and 1 base at J, with 5 bases between. Germline CDR1 is LNHDA and CDR2 is SQIVND (reference sequence). This CDR3 contains 12 residues. In nucleotides, the CDR3 is TGTGCCAGTAGTCGACAGAACACTGAAGCTTTCTTT. Protein product: CASSRQNTEAFF.

The rearrangement joins TRBV11-3 to TRBJ2-3; perhaps TRBD2 as D (5 bases). The V end was cut by 5 bases, the J end by 5 bases, with 11 bases between. The CDR3 runs 13 residues. The V gene's germline CDR1 is SGHNT and CDR2 YENEEA. The CDR3 nucleotides read TGTGCCAGCAGCACCCGAGGGATAGATACGCAGTATTTT. Amino acid sequence: CASSTRGIDTQYF.

This chain joins TRBV19 and TRBJ2-1, with TRBD2 matching 8 bases. The CDR3 length is 13 residues. After removal of 9 bases from V and 8 bases from J, the junction contained 9 bases not matched to a gene. Germline CDR1 LNHDA, CDR2 SQIVND (reference sequence). CDR3 nucleotides: TGTGCCAGCGGACGGGAGGGTAACGATGAGCAGTTCTTC. The encoded protein is CASGREGNDEQFF.

This clone occurred a few times. The V call is TRBV2, the J call TRBJ2-2, with D possibly matching TRBD2 (6 bases). CDR1 and CDR2 (germline): SNHLY, FYNNEI. Trimming took 3 bases from V and 1 from J, leaving 9 bases between them. The CDR3 runs to 15 residues. The CDR3 coding sequence is TGTGCCAGCAGTGAGATTAGCGGGAACACCGGGGAGCTGTTTTTT. This codes for CASSEISGNTGELFF.

J is TRBJ1-4 and V is TRBV19; possible D gene TRBD1, 5 bases. CDR1 LNHDA and CDR2 SQIVND come from the germline V gene (reference sequence). The CDR3 contains 15 residues. Trimming removed 2 bases at V and 7 bases at J, with 14 bases between. CDR3 sequence (DNA): TGTGCCAGTAGTATAATCAGGGCTAGGAGTGAAAAACTGTTTTTT. Amino acids: CASSIIRARSEKLFF.